This T cell receptor beta chain originates from a study of CD8 T cells in Susac syndrome (dated by TCRdb to between 2017 and 2020). Regarding the research as a whole: Of the Susac syndrome patients who were sequenced, fewer than ten were in clinical remission while about six had clinically active disease. At the time of blood withdrawal, Susac syndrome patients were either therapy-naive, taking corticosteroids (with some also receiving IVIg), or on IVIg alone. Repertoire sequencing was used to test whether CD8+ T cell activation and differentiation in Susac syndrome was antigen driven.

RNA was extracted with the RNeasy kit and 0.5 to 1 ug was reverse transcribed using random hexamers. The immunoSEQ multiplex PCR assay, which covers 54 Vbeta and 13 Jbeta segments, was used to amplify TCR beta CDR3 regions. PCR amplification bias was corrected by using a synthetic template baseline for primer optimization and computational correction. The authors' analysis ran thus. Only productive sequences were kept, with reads annotated to V, D and J genes according to IMGT and analyzed in immunoSEQ Analyzer. Clonality was calculated as one minus the Shannon entropy normalized by log2 of the number of productive unique sequences. For each patient and control, public and private clones were evaluated among the 100 most prevalent clones. Clones were defined as Susac-specific when absent from the healthy and MS cohorts, from about 1,100 published viral clones and from other ImmuneACCESS disease sequences. TCRdb passed the public sequencing reads through fastp at Q25 and MiXCR, retaining productive beta sequences. Rows with one shared CDR3 protein collapse into an entry with the most common genes and DNA. TCRdb, not the authors, supplied the V and J calls. The sample table lists about 190,000 distinct CDR3 sequences, almost 96% of them with a count of one. The ten largest clones take up roughly 0.098% of the sample.

The paper's findings and limits, for the study overall: The number of individuals in the TCR sequencing and HLA analysis was acknowledged as relatively small. In patients with Susac syndrome, the CD4+ T cell repertoire showed no detectable clonal expansion.

Concerning this clonotype: It lacks a known antigen. No quality values exist for individual bases; no much larger clone is one base distant.

Peripheral blood CD8+ and CD4+ T cells from healthy donors, Susac syndrome patients and multiple sclerosis patients were profiled using high-throughput TCR beta sequencing. The Susac syndrome patients fulfilled recently defined diagnostic criteria for definite or probable disease. Bulk CD8+ and CD4+ T cells were purified by magnetic negative isolation, while CD8+ TEMRA cells were enriched using FACS. Blood was drawn into EDTA tubes, processed within 24 hours, and PBMCs were isolated by density gradient centrifugation. PBMCs intended for TCR sequencing were cryopreserved in liquid nitrogen and were subsequently thawed in a 37 degrees C water bath. The sorted or isolated CD4+, CD8+ and CD8+ TEMRA cells had a purity of 90% or higher. The specimen was CD4+ T cells from PBMCs. This receptor was obtained from a human donor with Susac syndrome.

The bases read TGTGCCAGCTCACCACAAATCGGGACCACTGAAGCTTTCTTT. This sequence encodes CASSPQIGTTEAFF. The receptor chain draws on TRBV18 and TRBJ1-1, with TRBD1 as a weak D call on 5 bases. V is shortened by 1 base, J by 4 bases, and the region joining them spans 10 bases. Counted from cysteine to phenylalanine, this CDR3 has 14 amino acids. Only the CDR3 part of the read is kept: 42 bases, read in frame from the first base. CDR1 KGHSH and CDR2 LQKENI were looked up in the germline V gene. Joined to the reference TRBV18 and TRBJ1-1 proteins, this CDR3 gives the full variable domain: NAGVMQNPRHLVRRRGQEARLRCSPMKGHSHVYWYRQLPEEGLKFMVYLQKENIIDESGMPKERFSAEFPKEGPSILRIQQVVRGDSAAYFCASSPQIGTTEAFFGQGTRLTVV.